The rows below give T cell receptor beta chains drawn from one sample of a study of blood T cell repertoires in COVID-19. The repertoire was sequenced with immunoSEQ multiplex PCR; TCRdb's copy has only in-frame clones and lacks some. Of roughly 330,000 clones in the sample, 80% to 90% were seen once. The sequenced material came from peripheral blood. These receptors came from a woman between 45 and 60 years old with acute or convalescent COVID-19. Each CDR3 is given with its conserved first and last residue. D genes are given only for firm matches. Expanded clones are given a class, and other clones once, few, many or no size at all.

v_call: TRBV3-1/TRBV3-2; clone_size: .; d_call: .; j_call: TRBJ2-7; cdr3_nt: TGTGCCAGCAGCCAAGTTCTAGGTTACGAGCAGTACTTC; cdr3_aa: CASSQVLGYEQYF
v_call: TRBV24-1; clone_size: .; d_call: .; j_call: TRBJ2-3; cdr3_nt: TGTGCCACCAGTGACCAGTACACAGATACGCAGTATTTT; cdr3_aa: CATSDQYTDTQYF
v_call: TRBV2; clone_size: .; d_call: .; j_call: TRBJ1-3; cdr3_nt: TGTGCCAGCACCAAGGCCGGGGGGCGATTTAGCAACACCATATATTTT; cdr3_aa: CASTKAGGRFSNTIYF
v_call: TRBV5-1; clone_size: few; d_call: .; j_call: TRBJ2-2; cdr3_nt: TGCGCCAGCAGCTTGGGTGCAGGGCCCGGGGAGCTGTTTTTT; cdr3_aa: CASSLGAGPGELFF
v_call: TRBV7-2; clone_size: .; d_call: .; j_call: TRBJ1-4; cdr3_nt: TGTGCCAGCAGCTTGACCCCGGGGAGAGGGAATGAAAAACTGTTTTTT; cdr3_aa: CASSLTPGRGNEKLFF
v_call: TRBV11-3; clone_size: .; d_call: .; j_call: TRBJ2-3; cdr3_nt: TGTGCCAGCAGCTTAGGAGGCGGGAGCACAGATACGCAGTATTTT; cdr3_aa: CASSLGGGSTDTQYF
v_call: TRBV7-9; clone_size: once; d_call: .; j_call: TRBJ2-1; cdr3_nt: TGTGCCAGCAGCTTATTCGTGGGGGGGCTGAGGAATGAGCAGTTCTTC; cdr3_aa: CASSLFVGGLRNEQFF
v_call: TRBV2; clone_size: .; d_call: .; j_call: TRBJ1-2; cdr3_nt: TGTGCCAGCCGGGGATTGGGCAGCCCCTATGGCTACACCTTC; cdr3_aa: CASRGLGSPYGYTF
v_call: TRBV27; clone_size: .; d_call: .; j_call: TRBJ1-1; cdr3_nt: TGTGCCAGCAGGCGACAGGCCGGTGAAGCTTTCTTT; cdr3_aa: CASRRQAGEAFF
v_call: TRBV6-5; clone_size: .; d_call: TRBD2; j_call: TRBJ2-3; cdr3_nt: TGTGCCAGCAGTATAGCGGGGTCCACAGATACGCAGTATTTT; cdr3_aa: CASSIAGSTDTQYF
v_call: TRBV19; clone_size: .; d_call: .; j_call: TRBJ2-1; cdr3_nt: TGTGCCAGTAGTATATCAAAAGCGGGTCAGTACAATGAGCAGTTCTTC; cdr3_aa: CASSISKAGQYNEQFF
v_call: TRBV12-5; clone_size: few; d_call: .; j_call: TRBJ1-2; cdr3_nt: TGTGCTAGTGGTCTCCAGGGATATGGCTACACCTTC; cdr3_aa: CASGLQGYGYTF
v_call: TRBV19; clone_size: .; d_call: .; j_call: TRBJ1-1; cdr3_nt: TGTGCCAGTAGTATCAATGAGCGGGCTGAAGCTTTCTTT; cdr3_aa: CASSINERAEAFF
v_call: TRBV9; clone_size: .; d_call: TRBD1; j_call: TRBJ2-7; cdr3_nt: TGTGCCAGCAGCGTAGACCCAGGGGGAACCTACGAGCAGTACTTC; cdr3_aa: CASSVDPGGTYEQYF
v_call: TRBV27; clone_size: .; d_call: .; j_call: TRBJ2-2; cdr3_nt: TGTGCCAGCAGTTCCCTAGGCGGGGAGCTGTTTTTT; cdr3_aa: CASSSLGGELFF
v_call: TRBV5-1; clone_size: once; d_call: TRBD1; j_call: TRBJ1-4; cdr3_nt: TGCGCCAGCAGCTCAGACAGGGCGGCGGAAAAACTGTTTTTT; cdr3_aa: CASSSDRAAEKLFF
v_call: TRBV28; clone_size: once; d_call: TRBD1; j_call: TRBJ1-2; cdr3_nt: TGTGCCAGCAGTTCAGTCGGGACAGGGGGGAGGTATGGCTATGGCTACACCTTC; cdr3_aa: CASSSVGTGGRYGYGYTF
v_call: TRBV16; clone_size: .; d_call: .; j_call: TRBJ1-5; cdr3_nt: TGTGCCGGGGGGGATAGCAATCAGCCCCAGCATTTT; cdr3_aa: CAGGDSNQPQHF
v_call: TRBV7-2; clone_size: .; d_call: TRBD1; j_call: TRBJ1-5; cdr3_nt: TGTGCCAGCAGTGGTACAGGGGGCCAGCCCCAGCATTTT; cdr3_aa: CASSGTGGQPQHF
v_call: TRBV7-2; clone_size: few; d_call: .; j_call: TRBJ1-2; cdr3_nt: TGTGCCAGCAGCTTAGGGACAAGCTATGGCTACACCTTC; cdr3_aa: CASSLGTSYGYTF
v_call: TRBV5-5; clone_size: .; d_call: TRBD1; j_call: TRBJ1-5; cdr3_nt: TGTGCCAGCAGCCCGTGGACAGGGGATCAGCCCCAGCATTTT; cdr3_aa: CASSPWTGDQPQHF
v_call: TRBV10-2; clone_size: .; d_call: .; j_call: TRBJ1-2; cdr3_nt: TGCGCCAGCAGTGAAGCGGGAACCTATGGCTACACCTTC; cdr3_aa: CASSEAGTYGYTF
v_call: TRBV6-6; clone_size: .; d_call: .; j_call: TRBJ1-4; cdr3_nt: TGTGCCAGCAGTCCAAGAGTTACAACTAATGAAAAACTGTTTTTT; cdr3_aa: CASSPRVTTNEKLFF
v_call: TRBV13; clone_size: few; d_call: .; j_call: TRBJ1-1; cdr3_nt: TGTGCCAGCAGCTTGATGACAGACATGAACACTGAAGCTTTCTTT; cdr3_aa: CASSLMTDMNTEAFF
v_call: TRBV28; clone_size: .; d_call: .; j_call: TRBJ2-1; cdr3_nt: TGTGGATCGGGGTCTGGGTACAATGAGCAGTTCTTC; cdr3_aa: CGSGSGYNEQFF
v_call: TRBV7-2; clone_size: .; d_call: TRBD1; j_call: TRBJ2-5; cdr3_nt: TGTGCCAGCAGCGTGGACAGGGGAGAGACCCAGTACTTC; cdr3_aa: CASSVDRGETQYF
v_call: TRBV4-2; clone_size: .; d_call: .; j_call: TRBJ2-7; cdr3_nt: TGTGCCAGCAGCCAAGATAGGCGGGACGAGCAGTACTTC; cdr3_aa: CASSQDRRDEQYF